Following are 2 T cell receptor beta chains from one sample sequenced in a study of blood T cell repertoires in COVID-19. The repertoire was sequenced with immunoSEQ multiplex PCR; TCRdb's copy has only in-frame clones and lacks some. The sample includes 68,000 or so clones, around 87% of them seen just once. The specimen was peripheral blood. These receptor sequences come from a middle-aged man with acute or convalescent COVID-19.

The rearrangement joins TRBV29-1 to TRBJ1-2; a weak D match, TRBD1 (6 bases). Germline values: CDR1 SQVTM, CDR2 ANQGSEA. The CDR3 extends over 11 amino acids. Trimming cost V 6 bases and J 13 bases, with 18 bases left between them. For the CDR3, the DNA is TGCAGCGTGGGAAACAGGGCTCTGGCCACCTTC. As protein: CSVGNRALATF.

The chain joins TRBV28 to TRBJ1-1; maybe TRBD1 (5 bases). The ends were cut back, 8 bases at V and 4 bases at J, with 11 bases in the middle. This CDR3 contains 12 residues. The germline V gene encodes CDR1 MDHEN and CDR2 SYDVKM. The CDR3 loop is CASRPGGTEAFF. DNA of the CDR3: TGTGCCAGCCGCCCGGGGGGCACTGAAGCTTTCTTT.